These T cell receptor beta chains were read from a single sample in a study of T cell responses to AZD1222 COVID-19 vaccine. Libraries were prepared by immunoSEQ multiplex PCR; TCRdb keeps only in-frame clonotypes and omits some of them. The repertoire includes some 110,000 clones, 75% to 90% of them detected once, and approximately 4.7% sits in the top ten. The specimen comprised peripheral blood, sampled 28 days after the second AZD1222 dose. These receptor sequences come from an adult who received the AZD1222 COVID-19 vaccine. Each CDR3 is given with its conserved first and last residue. D genes are given only for firm matches. Size values are once, few and many counts, or a class for expanded clones, and some rows have none.

>-|TRBV6-1|TRBD2|18|TRBJ2-3
CASSERPPSGGRTDTQYF
TGTGCCAGCAGTGAAAGGCCCCCTAGCGGGGGACGCACAGATACGCAGTATTTT
>-|TRBV29-1|TRBD1|17|TRBJ1-1
CSVQTFPGQGGATEAFF
TGCAGCGTTCAAACCTTCCCGGGACAGGGGGGAGCCACTGAAGCTTTCTTT
>once|TRBV13|-|17|TRBJ2-2
CASSLGPDSRNTGELFF
TGTGCCAGCAGCTTAGGCCCCGACAGCCGGAACACCGGGGAGCTGTTTTTT
>-|TRBV6-1|TRBD2|16|TRBJ2-1
CASSEQSGGAHNEQFF
TGTGCCAGCAGTGAACAAAGCGGGGGGGCTCACAATGAGCAGTTCTTC
>-|TRBV7-9|-|14|TRBJ1-5
CASSSLVEDQPQHF
TGTGCCAGCAGCTCGCTGGTTGAGGATCAGCCCCAGCATTTT
>-|TRBV30|-|15|TRBJ2-5
CAWSRRGSRSETQYF
TGTGCCTGGAGTCGAAGAGGGTCGCGATCTGAGACCCAGTACTTC
>-|TRBV4-2|TRBD1|16|TRBJ1-1
CASSQGRGTANTEAFF
TGTGCCAGCAGCCAAGGAAGGGGGACAGCGAACACTGAAGCTTTCTTT
>-|TRBV7-2|TRBD1|14|TRBJ2-7
CACSRDRGSYEQYF
TGTGCCTGCTCCAGGGACAGGGGGTCCTACGAGCAGTACTTC
>-|TRBV4-1|-|16|TRBJ2-6
CASSQVKSSGANVLTF
TGCGCCAGCAGCCAGGTAAAAAGCTCTGGGGCCAACGTCCTGACTTTC
>-|TRBV5-1|TRBD1|14|TRBJ1-6
CASSPGDRDLSLHF
TGCGCCAGCAGCCCGGGCGACAGGGACCTGTCCCTCCACTTT
>-|TRBV7-9|TRBD2|18|TRBJ2-3
CASSLARGGAASTDTQYF
TGTGCCAGCAGCTTAGCGCGCGGGGGGGCCGCTAGCACAGATACGCAGTATTTT
>once|TRBV7-3|TRBD2|13|TRBJ2-3
CASSRGDTDTQYF
TGTGCCAGCAGCCGGGGGGACACAGATACGCAGTATTTT
>-|TRBV2|-|13|TRBJ1-2
CASSPQVDYGYTF
TGTGCCAGCAGCCCTCAGGTCGACTATGGCTACACCTTC
>-|TRBV13|TRBD2|15|TRBJ2-1
CASSLVRRGGNEQFF
TGTGCCAGCAGCTTAGTTCGGCGGGGGGGCAATGAGCAGTTCTTC
>-|TRBV27|TRBD1|14|TRBJ1-4
CASSLSGGSEKLFF
TGTGCCAGCAGTTTATCAGGGGGCTCGGAAAAACTGTTTTTT
>-|TRBV29-1|-|13|TRBJ2-2
CSVLGVGAGELFF
TGCAGCGTGTTGGGGGTCGGCGCCGGGGAGCTGTTTTTT
>once|TRBV7-8|TRBD1|14|TRBJ1-2
CASSGRDSLYGYTF
TGTGCCAGCAGCGGGCGGGACAGCCTCTATGGCTACACCTTC
>-|TRBV2|-|15|TRBJ2-5
CASSGSGASQETQYF
TGTGCCAGCAGTGGGTCAGGGGCGAGTCAAGAGACCCAGTACTTC
>-|TRBV5-4|-|15|TRBJ1-1
CASSSRRGGNTEAFF
TGTGCCAGCAGCTCCCGGCGGGGTGGTAACACTGAAGCTTTCTTT
>-|TRBV5-1|-|15|TRBJ1-6
CASSLVTAPHSPLHF
TGCGCCAGCAGCTTGGTAACGGCCCCGCATTCACCCCTCCACTTT
>-|TRBV4-2|TRBD2|16|TRBJ2-5
CASSQDLAGGQETQYF
TGTGCCAGCAGCCAAGATTTAGCGGGCGGGCAAGAGACCCAGTACTTC
>-|TRBV9|TRBD2|17|TRBJ2-5
CASSTGTSGASQETQYF
TGTGCCAGCAGCACCGGGACTAGCGGGGCATCTCAAGAGACCCAGTACTTC
>-|TRBV2|-|14|TRBJ1-5
CASSGQNSNQPQHF
TGTGCCAGCAGTGGCCAGAATAGCAATCAGCCCCAGCATTTT
>-|TRBV4-1|TRBD2|18|TRBJ2-2
CASSQIGTSGGDTGELFF
TGCGCCAGCAGCCAGATCGGGACTAGCGGGGGTGACACCGGGGAGCTGTTTTTT
>once|TRBV24-1|TRBD1|15|TRBJ1-6
CATSDPDRRHSPLHF
TGTGCCACCAGTGACCCGGACAGGCGACATTCACCCCTCCACTTT
>-|TRBV29-1|-|13|TRBJ1-3
CSVEVGTGHTIYF
TGCAGCGTTGAAGTAGGGACGGGACACACCATATATTTT
>-|TRBV11-2|-|15|TRBJ2-1
CASSLVGGSYNEQFF
TGTGCCAGCAGCTTAGTGGGTGGGTCCTACAATGAGCAGTTCTTC
>-|TRBV4-1|TRBD1|18|TRBJ1-5
CASSQDLRGLMSNQPQHF
TGCGCCAGCAGCCAAGATCTCAGGGGGCTTATGAGCAATCAGCCCCAGCATTTT
>-|TRBV14|-|20|TRBJ2-7
CASSQGRRGLATGSSYEQYF
TGTGCCAGCAGCCAAGGTCGTAGGGGGCTAGCTACCGGGAGCTCCTACGAGCAGTACTTC
>-|TRBV10-3|TRBD1|14|TRBJ2-7
CAIRQGGSSYEQYF
TGTGCCATCAGACAGGGGGGCAGCTCCTACGAGCAGTACTTC
>-|TRBV6-5|-|13|TRBJ1-1
CASTNPSLDRAFF
TGTGCCAGCACCAATCCAAGCTTGGACCGGGCTTTCTTT
>-|TRBV24-1|TRBD2|15|TRBJ2-1
CATSDPLAGEGEQFF
TGTGCCACCAGTGATCCCTTGGCGGGGGAAGGTGAGCAGTTCTTC
>-|TRBV5-1|TRBD2|16|TRBJ2-7
CASSLIPTSGGYEQYF
TGCGCCAGCAGCTTAATCCCGACTAGCGGGGGATACGAGCAGTACTTC
>-|TRBV4-1|-|16|TRBJ1-2
CASSQDAGGRVYGYTF
TGCGCCAGCAGCCAAGATGCCGGGGGGCGGGTTTATGGCTACACCTTC
>-|TRBV24-1|-|15|TRBJ2-7
CATSDAGTGSYEQYF
TGTGCCACCAGTGATGCCGGGACGGGGTCCTACGAGCAGTACTTC
>-|TRBV18|-|15|TRBJ1-6
CASSPPGTANSPLHF
TGTGCCAGCTCACCACCCGGGACCGCAAATTCACCCCTCCACTTT
>-|TRBV19|TRBD1|13|TRBJ2-7
CASGEQGVDEQYF
TGTGCCAGTGGTGAACAGGGGGTCGACGAGCAGTACTTC
>once|TRBV2|TRBD1|14|TRBJ1-4
CASREDRTNEKLFF
TGTGCCAGCAGGGAGGACAGGACTAATGAAAAACTGTTTTTT
>-|TRBV10-3|TRBD1|15|TRBJ1-2
CAISESLGQRGGYTF
TGTGCCATCAGTGAGTCCTTGGGACAGAGGGGGGGCTACACCTTC
>-|TRBV7-3|-|14|TRBJ2-1
CASSLASSYNEQFF
TGTGCCAGCAGCTTAGCTAGCTCCTACAATGAGCAGTTCTTC
>-|TRBV19|-|15|TRBJ1-1
CASSSSGGKNTEAFF
TGTGCCAGTAGTTCCTCCGGGGGGAAGAACACTGAAGCTTTCTTT
>-|TRBV29-1|-|13|TRBJ2-5
CSVDSLKLETQYF
TGCAGCGTTGATTCACTAAAGCTAGAGACCCAGTACTTC
>-|TRBV2|-|15|TRBJ1-1
CASRTGTAMNTEAFF
TGTGCCAGCAGGACCGGGACCGCCATGAACACTGAAGCTTTCTTT
>many|TRBV11-2|-|16|TRBJ2-1
CASRKEVSVGVNEQFF
TGTGCCAGCAGGAAAGAGGTGTCCGTTGGGGTGAATGAGCAGTTCTTC
>-|TRBV19|TRBD1|14|TRBJ2-3
CATKRQGSADTQYF
TGTGCCACCAAAAGACAGGGGTCGGCAGATACGCAGTATTTT